This passage covers 8 T cell receptor beta chains from one sample sequenced in a study of CD8 T cells in Susac syndrome. A quantity of roughly 0.5 to 1 ug RNA underwent reverse transcription using random hexamers. TCRdb re-called the immunoSEQ multiplex PCR reads through MiXCR, storing one row per CDR3 protein. This table has around 71,000 distinct CDR3 sequences, around 93% appearing once. Material for sequencing was CD4+ T cells from PBMCs. The source of these receptors is a human donor with Susac syndrome.

This chain uses TRBV12-3 or TRBV12-4 with TRBJ1-6; D might be TRBD1 (5 bases). The V end was cut by 5 bases, the J end by 7 bases, with 12 bases between. The CDR3 length is 14 residues. The CDR3 sequence: CASSLRERNSPLHF. CDR3 coding DNA: TGTGCCAGCAGTCTCAGGGAGCGCAATTCACCCCTCCACTTT.

This clonotype appeared a single time. The genes are TRBV28 and TRBJ1-5; 7 bases are a match to TRBD1. Unmatched junction bases numbered 3, after V lost 10 bases and J lost 0 bases. Germline V gene sequence: CDR1 MDHEN, CDR2 SYDVKM. This CDR3 region has 13 residues. CDR3 region: CATDRDSNQPQHF. CDR3 bases: TGTGCCACCGACAGGGATAGCAATCAGCCCCAGCATTTT.

The genes are TRBV30 and TRBJ1-6, with 7 bases fitting TRBD1. The CDR3 length is 15 residues. The germline gives CDR1 GTSNPN, CDR2 SVGIG (reference sequence). V was pared by 0 bases and J by 10 bases, with 9 bases of the junction left unmatched. CDR3 residues: CAWSVFRDRGSPLHF. DNA of the CDR3: TGTGCCTGGAGTGTATTCCGGGACAGAGGATCACCCCTCCACTTT. Together with reference TRBV30 and TRBJ1-6, the CDR3 gives the full variable domain: SQTIHQWPATLVQPVGSPLSLECTVEGTSNPNLYWYRQAAGRGLQLLFYSVGIGQISSEVPQNLSASRPQDRQFILSSKKLLLSDSGFYLCAWSVFRDRGSPLHFGNGTRLTVT.

V gene TRBV6-2 or TRBV6-3 combines with J gene TRBJ1-6; the D gene is possibly TRBD1 (5 bases). The CDR3 consists of 13 residues. Trimming took off 8 bases at V and 10 bases at J, with 15 bases between the two ends. Germline CDR1 is MNHEY and CDR2 is SVGEGT. The CDR3 protein is CASLGGGWSPLHF. The CDR3 bases are TGTGCCAGCCTGGGCGGGGGTTGGTCACCCCTCCACTTT.

The chain combines TRBV28 with TRBJ1-2; 8 bases line up with TRBD1. The CDR3 is made up of 15 amino acids. Per germline, CDR1 MDHEN and CDR2 SYDVKM. Germline trimming cut 6 bases from V and 3 bases from J; bases unmatched to any gene: 9. The CDR3 DNA reads as TGTGCCAGCAGCTTTCGGACAGGGAATTACTATGGCTACACCTTC. This sequence encodes CASSFRTGNYYGYTF.

The genes are TRBV20-1 and TRBJ2-5, with 7 bases aligning to TRBD2. CDR1 and CDR2 from the germline V gene are DFQATT and SNEGSKA (reference sequence). The CDR3 is 12 residues long. The J segment lost 4 bases and the V segment lost 5 bases, leaving 4 bases of the junction unmatched. The CDR3 bases are TGCAGTGCTGGGGGGGAGAGAGAGACCCAGTACTTC. This sequence encodes CSAGGERETQYF.

This chain's CDR3 is CASRPSILAGGINEQFF. CDR3 in DNA: TGTGCCAGCAGGCCAAGTATTCTAGCGGGGGGGATAAATGAGCAGTTCTTC. The chain carries TRBV4-2 and TRBJ2-1; TRBD2 matches at 12 bases. The CDR3 consists of 17 residues. V trimming: 6 bases; J trimming: 7 bases; junction bases outside the gene matches: 13. Looked up from germline, CDR1 is LGHNA and CDR2 is YNFKEQ.

V gene TRBV4-1 combines with J gene TRBJ1-6; D unclear. The CDR3 runs to 17 residues. Trimming took off 0 bases at V and 5 bases at J, with 14 bases between the two ends. The germline V gene has CDR1 MGHRA and CDR2 YSYEKL. CDR3: CASSQDFSRQDNSPLHF. For the CDR3, the DNA is TGCGCCAGCAGCCAAGATTTCTCCCGGCAGGATAATTCACCCCTCCACTTT.